This entry lists 29 T cell receptor beta chains sequenced from one sample in a study of monozygotic twins with inflammatory bowel disease (dated 2019 in TCRdb). Library prep was done by 5' RACE. The sequencing machine was an Illumina HiSeq 2500. TCRdb reprocessed the reads; each CDR3 protein sequence makes one entry, and DNA is unavailable. This sample's records show over 150,000 distinct CDR3 sequences. The leading ten clones occupy 2.4% of the sample. Source material: blood. Source of these receptors: a human donor with ulcerative colitis or Crohn's disease, or a healthy co-twin of an affected twin (not recorded which).

The V and J genes are TRBV15 and TRBJ2-3; TCRdb proposes TRBD1, but this gene call is untestable without DNA. This CDR3 has 14 amino acids. CDR1 is LNHNV, CDR2 YYDKDF, per germline (reference sequence). The CDR3 sequence: CATRPSALGDTQYF.

The chain carries TRBV18 and TRBJ2-2; TCRdb names TRBD2, which stays unverified in the absence of DNA. The CDR3 extends over 15 amino acids. Germline V gene sequence: CDR1 KGHSH, CDR2 LQKENI. CDR3 loop: CASCSGSDNTGELFF.

The V and J genes are TRBV20-1 and TRBJ2-7; TCRdb returns TRBD2, unconfirmable since there is no DNA. Germline values: CDR1 DFQATT, CDR2 SNEGSKA (reference sequence). This CDR3 contains 12 residues. The CDR3 protein is CSALLAGDEQYF.

The V gene is TRBV13, the J gene TRBJ1-4; the D call of TRBD1 rests on TCRdb alone, since no DNA is present to check it. The CDR3 consists of 16 residues. Germline V gene lookup returns CDR1 PRHDT and CDR2 FYEKMQ (reference sequence). The chain's CDR3 is CASSLTRQGLNEKLFF.

CDR3 protein: CASSLEWEIGELFF. The chain employs TRBV7-9 and TRBJ2-2. The germline CDR1 and CDR2 sequences are SEHNR and FQNEAQ (reference sequence). The CDR3 sequence is 14 residues long.

V is TRBV5-1 and J is TRBJ2-3; TCRdb outputs TRBD1, but without DNA this stays unchecked. Germline CDR1 reads SGHRS; CDR2 reads YFSETQ. The CDR3 sequence is 17 residues long. CDR3: CASSLPGQSFATDTQYF. The whole variable domain, remainder taken from reference TRBV5-1 and TRBJ2-3, is KAGVTQTPRYLIKTRGQQVTLSCSPISGHRSVSWYQQTPGQGLQFLFEYFSETQRNKGNFPGRFSGRQFSNSRSEMNVSTLELGDSALYLCASSLPGQSFATDTQYFGPGTRLTVL.

The chain links TRBV19 to TRBJ2-5. CDR3 length: 14 amino acids. Germline V gives CDR1 LNHDA, CDR2 SQIVND (reference sequence). CDR3 amino acids: CASSIGFSGETQYF. Full variable domain (rest looked up from reference TRBV19 and TRBJ2-5): DGGITQSPKYLFRKEGQNVTLSCEQNLNHDAMYWYRQDPGQGLRLIYYSQIVNDFQKGDIAEGYSVSREKKESFPLTVTSAQKNPTAFYLCASSIGFSGETQYFGPGTRLLVL.

V and J are TRBV7-9 and TRBJ2-7; TCRdb names TRBD2, which stays unverified in the absence of DNA. The germline V gene encodes CDR1 SEHNR and CDR2 FQNEAQ (reference sequence). The CDR3 sequence is 15 residues long. This chain's CDR3 is CASSLAGGWGNEQYF.

The rearrangement uses TRBV2 and TRBJ2-5; TCRdb selects TRBD2, and the lack of DNA leaves this call unchecked. The CDR3 extends over 14 amino acids. The germline CDR1 and CDR2 sequences are SNHLY and FYNNEI. The CDR3 loop reads CASSYRTALETQYF. Complete variable domain (other parts from reference TRBV2 and TRBJ2-5): EPEVTQTPSHQVTQMGQEVILRCVPISNHLYFYWYRQILGQKVEFLVSFYNNEISEKSEIFDDQFSVERPDGSNFTLKIRSTKLEDSAMYFCASSYRTALETQYFGPGTRLLVL.

The chain combines TRBV7-9 with TRBJ2-1. The CDR3 is made up of 14 amino acids. Germline assignment: CDR1 SEHNR and CDR2 FQNEAQ (reference sequence). CDR3 residues: CASIKDSSYNEQFF.

This chain connects TRBV11-3 to TRBJ2-1; TCRdb's assignment of TRBD1 cannot be checked, as there is no DNA. CDR1 is SGHNT, CDR2 YENEEA, per germline. This CDR3 contains 16 residues. The CDR3 sequence: CASSENGQGAVNEQFF.

The gene calls are TRBV12-3 or TRBV12-4 and TRBJ2-5; TCRdb's D gene call, TRBD1, goes unchecked for lack of DNA. There are 14 residues in the CDR3. The chain's CDR3 is CASSLYRGQETQYF.

The V gene is TRBV4-3, the J gene TRBJ2-7; TCRdb's assignment of TRBD1 cannot be checked, as there is no DNA. The germline CDR1 and CDR2 sequences are LGHNA and YSLEER. The CDR3 has 15 amino acids. The chain's CDR3 is CASSQDGKGVYEQYF.

This chain links TRBV28 with TRBJ2-3; TCRdb indicates TRBD1, and absent DNA this call remains unverified. CDR1 and CDR2 (germline): MDHEN, SYDVKM. The CDR3 has 14 amino acids. The CDR3 loop is CASSFGAETDTQYF.

The gene calls are TRBV12-3 or TRBV12-4 and TRBJ1-6. The CDR3 extends over 15 amino acids. The CDR3 protein is CASSRWIAGNSPLHF.

The chain carries TRBV19 and TRBJ1-3. Germline V gene sequence: CDR1 LNHDA, CDR2 SQIVND (reference sequence). The CDR3 loop spans 14 amino acids. The CDR3 region is CASSIQAAGNTIYF.

V gene TRBV12-3 or TRBV12-4 combines with J gene TRBJ2-5; the TCRdb D gene call, TRBD1, has no DNA to confirm it. The CDR3 is 14 amino acids. This CDR3 is CASSLGKGGETQYF.

The rearrangement uses TRBV27 and TRBJ2-7; the D call of TRBD1 rests on TCRdb alone, since no DNA is present to check it. Germline CDR1 is MNHEY and CDR2 is SMNVEV (reference sequence). The CDR3 is 15 residues long. CDR3: CASSPRGTGNYEQYF.

V is TRBV5-1 and J is TRBJ2-1; the TRBD1 assignment by TCRdb is unverifiable without DNA. Germline V CDR1 and CDR2: SGHRS, YFSETQ. The CDR3 has 15 residues. This chain's CDR3 is CASSPTDREKTEQFF.

The rearrangement uses TRBV6-2 or TRBV6-3 and TRBJ2-5; the TRBD1 assignment by TCRdb is unverifiable without DNA. The CDR3 totals 13 residues. Germline CDR1 MNHEY, CDR2 SVGEGT. The CDR3 sequence is CATSGQGLETQYF.

V and J are TRBV7-2 and TRBJ2-7; TCRdb's D call, TRBD1, is unchecked because there is no DNA. The CDR3 loop spans 17 amino acids. Germline CDR1 reads SGHTA; CDR2 reads FQGNSA. CDR3 residues: CASSLIASGQGAWEQYF.

This chain's CDR3 is CASSLGRFSSGNTIYF. The chain employs TRBV7-6 and TRBJ1-3. CDR1 is SGHVS and CDR2 is FNYEAQ in the germline V gene. The CDR3 loop spans 16 amino acids. Supplemented by reference TRBV7-6 and TRBJ1-3, the full variable domain reads GAGVSQSPRYKVTKRGQDVALRCDPISGHVSLYWYRQALGQGPEFLTYFNYEAQQDKSGLPNDRFSAERPEGSISTLTIQRTEQRDSAMYRCASSLGRFSSGNTIYFGEGSWLTVV.

The chain links TRBV4-1 to TRBJ1-5. Germline CDR1 MGHRA, CDR2 YSYEKL. The CDR3 sequence is 15 residues long. The chain's CDR3 is CASKPGLNGRQPQHF.

The rearrangement links TRBV7-2 to TRBJ1-1; with no DNA, the TCRdb D assignment of TRBD1 cannot be verified. Germline V gene lookup returns CDR1 SGHTA and CDR2 FQGNSA. The CDR3 spans 15 residues. The CDR3 here is CASSLEGGRNTEAFF. Variable domain in full (rest from reference TRBV7-2 and TRBJ1-1): GAGVSQSPSNKVTEKGKDVELRCDPISGHTALYWYRQSLGQGLEFLIYFQGNSAPDKSGLPSDRFSAERTGGSVSTLTIQRTQQEDSAVYLCASSLEGGRNTEAFFGQGTRLTVV.

The rearrangement joins TRBV24-1 to TRBJ2-7; TCRdb's D call, TRBD1, is unchecked because there is no DNA. This CDR3 has 13 amino acids. The V gene's germline CDR1 is KGHDR and CDR2 SFDVKD. The chain's CDR3 is CATSERDRDEQYF.

This chain links TRBV20-1 with TRBJ2-1. The CDR3 has 16 residues. Germline CDR1 is DFQATT and CDR2 is SNEGSKA (reference sequence). CDR3: CSARRFAGSAYNEQFF.

The chain has TRBV28 and TRBJ2-7; TCRdb returns TRBD1, unconfirmable since there is no DNA. The germline gives CDR1 MDHEN, CDR2 SYDVKM. The CDR3 is made up of 14 amino acids. The CDR3 region is CASSLEQGRGEQYF.

The chain employs TRBV20-1 and TRBJ1-2; TCRdb gives TRBD1 as the D gene, but with no DNA this cannot be confirmed. CDR1 and CDR2 (germline): DFQATT, SNEGSKA (reference sequence). The CDR3 runs 13 residues. The CDR3 is CRARIQELEGYTF.

The chain carries TRBV5-1 and TRBJ2-1; TCRdb indicates TRBD1, and absent DNA this call remains unverified. CDR1 and CDR2 from the germline V gene are SGHRS and YFSETQ. The CDR3 length is 15 residues. Here the CDR3 reads CASRRQESSYNEQFF.